This TCR beta chain was identified during a study of shared clonotypes between healthy human individuals. Study-level results: Researchers sampled only blood; tissue repertoires likely differ.

The CDR3 runs 14 residues. V lost 0 bases to trimming and J lost 4 bases, with 9 bases between them. Looked up from germline, CDR1 is SGHDN and CDR2 is FVKESK. Here immunoSEQ multiplex PCR was the method, and the copy in TCRdb shows in-frame clones only, minus some. The sample shows millions of clones, 90% to 95% of them seen only once. Comments on this clone: The antigen is undetermined.

The sequence was obtained from a man aged 18 to 30 in good health. V is TRBV14 and J is TRBJ1-2; D is unclear. The sample taken for sequencing was naive CD4+ T cells sorted from blood. Indicated subset: CD45RA+ positively selected. This chain's CDR3 is CASSQDKIIYGYTF. As DNA, the CDR3 is TGTGCCAGCAGCCAAGATAAGATCATCTATGGCTACACCTTC.